This is a list of T cell receptor beta chains from one sample in a study of spatial heterogeneity in lung cancer. TCRdb reprocessed the 5' RACE reads via MiXCR and lists one record per CDR3 protein. Seen here are about 85,000 distinct CDR3 sequences, 15% to 25% observed once, and the top ten hold 6.2%. Sequenced material: PBMCs, taken at surgery. The receptors derive from a male donor with early-stage non-small cell lung cancer. The CDR3 runs from the conserved cysteine through the conserved F or W. Each record gives: CDR3 protein, CDR3 DNA, D gene, clone size, V gene, J gene. The D gene is left open where the match is weak. Clone size appears in some rows only: once, few, many, or a class for an expanded clone.

cdr3_aa: CAISAGQSQPQHF
cdr3_nt: TGTGCCATCAGCGCCGGACAGTCTCAGCCCCAGCATTTT
d_call: -
clone_size: -
v_call: TRBV10-3
j_call: TRBJ1-5

cdr3_aa: CSASQAPSYEQYF
cdr3_nt: TGCAGTGCTAGTCAGGCACCGTCTTACGAGCAGTACTTC
d_call: -
clone_size: -
v_call: TRBV20-1
j_call: TRBJ2-7

cdr3_aa: CSSSYNEQFF
cdr3_nt: TGCTCCTCCTCCTACAATGAGCAGTTCTTC
d_call: -
clone_size: -
v_call: TRBV29-1
j_call: TRBJ2-1

cdr3_aa: CASSQTAAYEQYF
cdr3_nt: TGTGCCAGCAGCCAGACAGCAGCCTACGAGCAGTACTTC
d_call: -
clone_size: few
v_call: TRBV3-1
j_call: TRBJ2-7

cdr3_aa: CASSYAGGPDTQYF
cdr3_nt: TGTGCCAGCAGCTACGCGGGAGGACCAGATACGCAGTATTTT
d_call: TRBD2
clone_size: -
v_call: TRBV11-1
j_call: TRBJ2-3

cdr3_aa: CASSPGTDRNQPQHF
cdr3_nt: TGTGCCAGCAGCCCGGGGACCGATCGGAATCAGCCCCAGCATTTT
d_call: -
clone_size: many
v_call: TRBV28
j_call: TRBJ1-5

cdr3_aa: CASIGAQLSTEAFF
cdr3_nt: TGTGCCAGCATAGGGGCACAGCTGTCCACTGAAGCTTTCTTT
d_call: -
clone_size: few
v_call: TRBV28
j_call: TRBJ1-1

cdr3_aa: CASSPRPSAAKNIQYF
cdr3_nt: TGTGCCAGCAGCCCCCGCCCCTCGGCGGCCAAAAACATTCAGTACTTC
d_call: -
clone_size: -
v_call: TRBV11-2
j_call: TRBJ2-4

cdr3_aa: CASSLRAGASNTEAFF
cdr3_nt: TGCGCCAGCAGCTTGAGGGCGGGGGCCTCGAACACTGAAGCTTTCTTT
d_call: -
clone_size: -
v_call: TRBV5-1
j_call: TRBJ1-1

cdr3_aa: CASNLGISDQPQHF
cdr3_nt: TGTGCCAGCAACCTAGGGATTTCGGATCAGCCCCAGCATTTT
d_call: -
clone_size: few
v_call: TRBV12-3/TRBV12-4
j_call: TRBJ1-5

cdr3_aa: CASSQDLPTTNEKLFF
cdr3_nt: TGCGCCAGCAGCCAAGATTTGCCCACAACTAATGAAAAACTGTTTTTT
d_call: -
clone_size: few
v_call: TRBV4-3
j_call: TRBJ1-4

cdr3_aa: CASPLAKGPPGSTYEQYF
cdr3_nt: TGTGCCAGCCCTCTAGCCAAGGGCCCGCCAGGAAGTACCTACGAGCAGTACTTC
d_call: -
clone_size: -
v_call: TRBV21-1
j_call: TRBJ2-7

cdr3_aa: CASSPGQGDYGYTF
cdr3_nt: TGTGCCAGCAGCCCGGGACAGGGAGACTATGGCTACACCTTC
d_call: TRBD1
clone_size: -
v_call: TRBV12-3/TRBV12-4
j_call: TRBJ1-2

cdr3_aa: CASTVGQSTGELFF
cdr3_nt: TGCGCCAGCACGGTCGGACAGTCCACCGGGGAGCTGTTTTTT
d_call: -
clone_size: many
v_call: TRBV5-1
j_call: TRBJ2-2

cdr3_aa: CAIKGAGFPPLHF
cdr3_nt: TGTGCCATAAAAGGCGCAGGGTTCCCACCCCTCCACTTT
d_call: -
clone_size: few
v_call: TRBV10-3
j_call: TRBJ1-6

cdr3_aa: CASSLEKGTDTQYF
cdr3_nt: TGCGCCAGCAGCTTGGAGAAGGGCACAGATACGCAGTATTTT
d_call: -
clone_size: few
v_call: TRBV5-1
j_call: TRBJ2-3

cdr3_aa: CSARALGQGSSYEQYF
cdr3_nt: TGCAGTGCTAGAGCCCTCGGACAGGGGAGCTCCTACGAGCAGTACTTC
d_call: TRBD1
clone_size: few
v_call: TRBV20-1
j_call: TRBJ2-7

cdr3_aa: CASSFGGVTEAFF
cdr3_nt: TGTGCCAGCAGTTTTGGGGGGGTCACTGAAGCTTTCTTT
d_call: -
clone_size: few
v_call: TRBV28
j_call: TRBJ1-1

cdr3_aa: CASSPPVQNSPLHF
cdr3_nt: TGTGCCAGCAGCCCCCCAGTCCAGAATTCACCCCTCCACTTT
d_call: -
clone_size: -
v_call: TRBV16
j_call: TRBJ1-6

cdr3_aa: CSVVVQQETQYF
cdr3_nt: TGCAGCGTTGTGGTACAGCAAGAGACCCAGTACTTC
d_call: -
clone_size: few
v_call: TRBV29-1
j_call: TRBJ2-5

cdr3_aa: CASSSDGPQQYF
cdr3_nt: TGTGCCAGCAGCTCGGACGGGCCTCAGCAGTACTTC
d_call: -
clone_size: -
v_call: TRBV7-2
j_call: TRBJ2-7

cdr3_aa: CAWKGAGGFNTGELFF
cdr3_nt: TGTGCCTGGAAGGGGGCCGGAGGTTTCAACACCGGGGAGCTGTTTTTT
d_call: TRBD1
clone_size: -
v_call: TRBV30
j_call: TRBJ2-2

cdr3_aa: CSARRGGLDGELFF
cdr3_nt: TGCAGTGCCCGTCGGGGAGGGCTGGACGGGGAGCTGTTTTTT
d_call: TRBD2
clone_size: once
v_call: TRBV20-1
j_call: TRBJ2-2

cdr3_aa: CASSYHGVMNTEAFF
cdr3_nt: TGTGCCAGCAGTTATCATGGGGTTATGAACACTGAAGCTTTCTTT
d_call: -
clone_size: -
v_call: TRBV6-2/TRBV6-3
j_call: TRBJ1-1

cdr3_aa: CASSSQQGLYNEQFF
cdr3_nt: TGTGCCAGCAGTTCCCAACAGGGATTGTACAATGAGCAGTTCTTC
d_call: -
clone_size: -
v_call: TRBV27
j_call: TRBJ2-1

cdr3_aa: CASSFGVLSSYEQYF
cdr3_nt: TGTGCCAGCAGCTTCGGGGTCCTTAGCTCCTACGAGCAGTACTTC
d_call: -
clone_size: -
v_call: TRBV7-2
j_call: TRBJ2-7

cdr3_aa: CASREVGDNEQFF
cdr3_nt: TGTGCCAGCAGAGAGGTGGGTGACAATGAGCAGTTCTTC
d_call: -
clone_size: -
v_call: TRBV6-2/TRBV6-3
j_call: TRBJ2-1

cdr3_aa: CASSQVTGELFF
cdr3_nt: TGCGCCAGCAGCCAAGTCACCGGGGAGCTGTTTTTT
d_call: -
clone_size: few
v_call: TRBV4-3
j_call: TRBJ2-2

cdr3_aa: CASSLKENTGELFF
cdr3_nt: TGTGCTAGCAGCTTAAAGGAGAACACCGGGGAGCTGTTTTTT
d_call: -
clone_size: many
v_call: TRBV7-7
j_call: TRBJ2-2

cdr3_aa: CASSFGRSHEQYF
cdr3_nt: TGTGCCAGCAGCTTCGGCAGGTCCCACGAGCAGTACTTC
d_call: -
clone_size: -
v_call: TRBV5-6
j_call: TRBJ2-7

cdr3_aa: CASSLQGKDQPQHF
cdr3_nt: TGTGCCAGCAGTTTACAGGGTAAGGATCAGCCCCAGCATTTT
d_call: -
clone_size: many
v_call: TRBV2
j_call: TRBJ1-5

cdr3_aa: CASSKRTGRGTGELFF
cdr3_nt: TGTGCCAGCAGCAAACGGACAGGGCGGGGCACCGGGGAGCTGTTTTTT
d_call: TRBD1
clone_size: -
v_call: TRBV7-2
j_call: TRBJ2-2

cdr3_aa: CASGLAADRSYNEQFF
cdr3_nt: TGTGCCAGTGGACTAGCGGCAGATCGCTCCTACAATGAGCAGTTCTTC
d_call: TRBD2
clone_size: few
v_call: TRBV19
j_call: TRBJ2-1

cdr3_aa: CASSLSHLKETQYF
cdr3_nt: TGTGCCAGCAGCTTATCACACCTGAAAGAGACCCAGTACTTC
d_call: -
clone_size: -
v_call: TRBV7-2
j_call: TRBJ2-5

cdr3_aa: CASSQAGTDNSPLHF
cdr3_nt: TGTGCCAGCAGCCAAGCCGGGACAGATAATTCACCCCTCCACTTT
d_call: TRBD1
clone_size: many
v_call: TRBV4-2
j_call: TRBJ1-6

cdr3_aa: CSADIGDAGTDTQYF
cdr3_nt: TGCAGTGCCGATATAGGGGACGCAGGCACAGATACGCAGTATTTT
d_call: -
clone_size: -
v_call: TRBV20-1
j_call: TRBJ2-3

cdr3_aa: CASNPRWIERQPQHF
cdr3_nt: TGTGCCAGCAACCCTAGATGGATTGAGCGTCAGCCCCAGCATTTT
d_call: -
clone_size: few
v_call: TRBV11-3
j_call: TRBJ1-5